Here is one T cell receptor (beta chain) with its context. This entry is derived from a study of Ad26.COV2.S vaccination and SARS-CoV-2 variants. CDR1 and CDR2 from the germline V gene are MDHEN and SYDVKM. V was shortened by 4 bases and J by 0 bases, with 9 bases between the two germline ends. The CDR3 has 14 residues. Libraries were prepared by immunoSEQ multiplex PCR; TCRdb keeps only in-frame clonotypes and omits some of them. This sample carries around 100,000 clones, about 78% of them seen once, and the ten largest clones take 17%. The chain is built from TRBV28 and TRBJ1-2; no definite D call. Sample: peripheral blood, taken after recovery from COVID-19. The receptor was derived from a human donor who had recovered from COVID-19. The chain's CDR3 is CASSSQSANYGYTF. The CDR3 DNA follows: TGTGCCAGCAGTTCACAAAGTGCTAACTATGGCTACACCTTC.